Listed below are T cell receptor beta chains from one sample, sequenced in a study of T-cell reconstitution after alpha-beta-depleted transplantation in children. TCRdb re-called the PCR reads through MiXCR, storing one row per CDR3 protein. The table includes about 980,000 distinct CDR3 sequences, roughly 29% detected once. Here the sequenced sample was PBMCs, mostly from graft donor cells, taken 360 days after TCRalphabeta/CD19-depleted stem cell transplant. The source is a boy in the first two years of life who had a stem cell transplant for SCID, so the T cells may come from the graft donor. The conserved cysteine and the conserved F or W are not part of the CDR3 here. Part of the rows lack a size; the others show once, few, many or a class for expanded clones.

clone_size	j_call	v_call	cdr3_aa
few	TRBJ2-1	TRBV7-9	ASTWAGPRDEQF
NA	TRBJ1-6	TRBV12-3/TRBV12-4	ASSTLNSPLH
NA	TRBJ2-6	TRBV29-1	SVVSASGANVLT
many	TRBJ2-5	TRBV5-5	ASTEDSYQETQY
NA	TRBJ2-5	TRBV19	ASSTRWGRSTAETQY
NA	TRBJ1-2	TRBV4-3	ASSRSGEGYYGYT
few	TRBJ2-7	TRBV20-1	SARDSGLRGYEQY
NA	TRBJ2-3	TRBV7-2	ASSPTVLSSDTQY
NA	TRBJ2-7	TRBV2	ASKGTFFSYEQY
NA	TRBJ1-3	TRBV9	ASSVARTGNTIY
few	TRBJ2-7	TRBV5-1	ASSSGATGSYEQY
NA	TRBJ2-2	TRBV3-1	ASSRDIPPGELF
many	TRBJ1-1	TRBV27	ASSVQGNTEAF
few	TRBJ1-1	TRBV12-3/TRBV12-4	ASSLSVASEAF
NA	TRBJ2-2	TRBV19	ASLDGYTGELF
few	TRBJ2-7	TRBV7-9	ASSFVGGADEQY
NA	TRBJ2-7	TRBV12-3/TRBV12-4	ASRGTENYEQY
few	TRBJ2-1	TRBV20-1	SARYRGQGRREQF
NA	TRBJ2-7	TRBV27	ASRMTGGSYEQY
NA	TRBJ1-5	TRBV4-1	ASSQVWGVGSNQPQH
few	TRBJ1-4	TRBV5-1	ASSPSDRVEKLF